The 28 T cell receptor beta chains reported below all come from one sample, sequenced in a study of T cells expressing NK-cell markers (dated by TCRdb to 2019 to 2021). The library was prepared using 5' RACE. The reads were generated on an Illumina HiSeq 2000. Reprocessed by TCRdb, the reads give a single entry per CDR3 protein sequence, without DNA. This sample's records show 550,000 to 600,000 distinct CDR3 sequences. The ten top clones hold approximately 3.6% of the sample. The specimen was blood T cells: a sorted CD56 or NKG2C T cell subset, CD4+ or CD8+ T cells, or bulk PBMC T cells (not recorded which). The receptors stem from a man aged 18 to 30 in good health. Donor details come from another sample of the same person, matched by shared clones.

V and J are TRBV5-1 and TRBJ1-4; the D call of TRBD1 rests on TCRdb alone, since no DNA is present to check it. The CDR3 loop spans 15 amino acids. Germline V gene lookup returns CDR1 SGHRS and CDR2 YFSETQ. CDR3 protein: CASSLDGRDNEKLFF. Full variable domain (outside the CDR3, taken from reference TRBV5-1 and TRBJ1-4): KAGVTQTPRYLIKTRGQQVTLSCSPISGHRSVSWYQQTPGQGLQFLFEYFSETQRNKGNFPGRFSGRQFSNSRSEMNVSTLELGDSALYLCASSLDGRDNEKLFFGSGTQLSVL.

The gene calls are TRBV27 and TRBJ2-7; TCRdb's D call of TRBD1 is untestable without DNA. The CDR3 length is 15 residues. Germline assignment: CDR1 MNHEY and CDR2 SMNVEV (reference sequence). The chain's CDR3 is CASSSRDRFVYEQYF.

V and J are TRBV29-1 and TRBJ1-2; the TCRdb call, TRBD1, lacks DNA for checking. This CDR3 region has 11 residues. CDR1 and CDR2 from the germline V gene are SQVTM and ANQGSEA. This CDR3 reads CSGGQGFAYTF.

The J gene is TRBJ2-5, the V gene TRBV3-1; TCRdb's D call of TRBD1 is untestable without DNA. The CDR3 has 17 residues. Germline V gene lookup returns CDR1 LGHDT and CDR2 YNNKEL (reference sequence). The CDR3 region is CASSQVSQGILEETQYF.

This chain uses TRBV20-1 with TRBJ2-5; the TRBD2 assignment by TCRdb is unverifiable without DNA. Germline CDR1 is DFQATT and CDR2 is SNEGSKA (reference sequence). The length of the CDR3 is 15 residues. The CDR3 loop is CSARDYWAERETQYF.

This rearrangement joins TRBV4-2 to TRBJ2-7; TCRdb outputs TRBD1, but without DNA this stays unchecked. Germline lookup yields CDR1 LGHNA and CDR2 YNFKEQ. The CDR3 extends over 15 amino acids. This CDR3 reads CASSQEVAGNYEQYF.

The genes are TRBV20-1 and TRBJ2-5. Germline values: CDR1 DFQATT, CDR2 SNEGSKA (reference sequence). This CDR3 region has 12 residues. CDR3 amino acids: CSARSQQETQYF.

V usage is TRBV6-1 and J usage is TRBJ1-1. This CDR3 region has 14 residues. Germline CDR1 reads MNHNS; CDR2 reads SASEGT. The CDR3 region is CASSEEVWATEAFF.

The chain uses TRBV11-2 and TRBJ2-5; TCRdb outputs TRBD2, but without DNA this stays unchecked. This CDR3 contains 14 residues. From germline, CDR1 is SGHAT and CDR2 FQNNGV. This CDR3 reads CASSRGWVDETQYF.

The genes are TRBV7-8 and TRBJ2-1. The CDR3 has 17 amino acids. Germline values: CDR1 SGHVS, CDR2 FQNEAQ. CDR3 residues: CASSSEVSVQLGNEQFF.

The CDR3 loop reads CASSSPGLFYEQYF. V gene TRBV7-2 combines with J gene TRBJ2-7; TCRdb calls TRBD2, which cannot be checked without DNA. CDR3 length: 14 residues. The germline CDR1 and CDR2 sequences are SGHTA and FQGNSA.

The V and J genes are TRBV25-1 and TRBJ2-1. CDR3 length: 12 residues. Germline V gene data show CDR1 as MGHDK and CDR2 as SYGVNS. CDR3 in amino acids: CASSLNTLEQFF.

The J gene is TRBJ2-2, the V gene TRBV4-3; as DNA is missing, the TRBD1 call by TCRdb cannot be tested. The CDR3 is 14 amino acids. The germline V gene has CDR1 LGHNA and CDR2 YSLEER. Here the CDR3 reads CASSQERQTGELFF.

The chain joins TRBV12-3 or TRBV12-4 to TRBJ2-1; lacking DNA, the TRBD1 call made by TCRdb goes unchecked. This CDR3 is 13 amino acids long. The CDR3 sequence is CASSPSPVGEQFF.

The chain employs TRBV19 and TRBJ2-5; absent DNA, TCRdb's TRBD1 call cannot be checked. The CDR3 is made up of 15 amino acids. The germline V gene encodes CDR1 LNHDA and CDR2 SQIVND (reference sequence). CDR3 residues: CASKRGREREETQYF.

The V call is TRBV7-2, the J call TRBJ2-3; TCRdb's D gene call, TRBD1, goes unchecked for lack of DNA. Per germline, CDR1 SGHTA and CDR2 FQGNSA. This CDR3 has 17 amino acids. CDR3 sequence reads: CASSPRTGLVLTDTQYF.

The chain is built from TRBV24-1 and TRBJ2-2; TCRdb names TRBD1, which stays unverified in the absence of DNA. Germline loops: CDR1 KGHDR, CDR2 SFDVKD. This CDR3 has 17 residues. The CDR3 spells CATISGRDQSNTGELFF.

The chain has TRBV5-1 and TRBJ1-3. Germline lookup yields CDR1 SGHRS and CDR2 YFSETQ. This CDR3 comprises 15 residues. CDR3: CASSLRSATGNTIYF.

The rearrangement joins TRBV15 to TRBJ2-3; TCRdb reports TRBD2, a call that lacks DNA to check it against. In germline, CDR1 is LNHNV, CDR2 YYDKDF (reference sequence). There are 15 residues in the CDR3. CDR3 residues: CATSRTGTSVYTQYF.

The CDR3 sequence: CASSVDRDNEQFF. The V and J genes are TRBV5-6 and TRBJ2-1; as DNA is missing, the TRBD1 call by TCRdb cannot be tested. Germline CDR1 is SGHDT and CDR2 is YYEEEE. The CDR3 runs to 13 residues.

V is TRBV9 and J is TRBJ2-1; TCRdb's D call, TRBD1, is unchecked because there is no DNA. Germline assignment: CDR1 SGDLS and CDR2 YYNGEE. The CDR3 spans 16 residues. The CDR3 protein is CASSVAGGDSGDEQFF. The variable domain in full, completed from reference TRBV9 and TRBJ2-1, reads DSGVTQTPKHLITATGQRVTLRCSPRSGDLSVYWYQQSLDQGLQFLIQYYNGEERAKGNILERFSAQQFPDLHSELNLSSLELGDSALYFCASSVAGGDSGDEQFFGPGTRLTVL.

The chain uses TRBV5-1 and TRBJ2-5; TCRdb designates TRBD2, a call that cannot be tested without DNA. CDR1 SGHRS and CDR2 YFSETQ come from the germline V gene. The CDR3 spans 13 residues. This CDR3 reads CASSVTREETQYF.

This chain joins TRBV12-3 or TRBV12-4 and TRBJ2-3; the D call of TRBD2 rests on TCRdb alone, since no DNA is present to check it. The CDR3 is made up of 12 amino acids. CDR3 residues: CASTGVGGTQYF.

The chain has TRBV28 and TRBJ2-3; the D gene TCRdb calls, TRBD2, cannot be checked with no DNA. Germline CDR1 and CDR2: MDHEN and SYDVKM. CDR3 size: 13 residues. The CDR3 spells CASMSGVTDTQYF.

The V and J genes are TRBV2 and TRBJ2-5; TCRdb reports TRBD1, a call that lacks DNA to check it against. Germline CDR1 reads SNHLY; CDR2 reads FYNNEI. The CDR3 is 14 residues long. The CDR3 loop reads CASRDGTGLETQYF.

The V and J genes are TRBV20-1 and TRBJ2-1; lacking DNA, the TRBD1 call made by TCRdb goes unchecked. CDR3 length: 12 residues. Germline V gives CDR1 DFQATT, CDR2 SNEGSKA (reference sequence). CDR3 region: CSARQGYNEQFF.

The chain joins TRBV7-9 to TRBJ2-2; TCRdb gives TRBD1 as the D gene, but with no DNA this cannot be confirmed. Germline CDR1 SEHNR, CDR2 FQNEAQ (reference sequence). The CDR3 covers 15 residues. This chain's CDR3 is CASSDRAANTGELFF.

The chain is built from TRBV7-2 and TRBJ2-5; TCRdb's assignment of TRBD2 cannot be checked, as there is no DNA. This CDR3 is 15 amino acids long. CDR1 is SGHTA and CDR2 is FQGNSA in the germline V gene. CDR3 amino acids: CASSFEGGRQETQYF. Using reference TRBV7-2 and TRBJ2-5 for the parts outside the CDR3, the full variable domain is GAGVSQSPSNKVTEKGKDVELRCDPISGHTALYWYRQSLGQGLEFLIYFQGNSAPDKSGLPSDRFSAERTGGSVSTLTIQRTQQEDSAVYLCASSFEGGRQETQYFGPGTRLLVL.